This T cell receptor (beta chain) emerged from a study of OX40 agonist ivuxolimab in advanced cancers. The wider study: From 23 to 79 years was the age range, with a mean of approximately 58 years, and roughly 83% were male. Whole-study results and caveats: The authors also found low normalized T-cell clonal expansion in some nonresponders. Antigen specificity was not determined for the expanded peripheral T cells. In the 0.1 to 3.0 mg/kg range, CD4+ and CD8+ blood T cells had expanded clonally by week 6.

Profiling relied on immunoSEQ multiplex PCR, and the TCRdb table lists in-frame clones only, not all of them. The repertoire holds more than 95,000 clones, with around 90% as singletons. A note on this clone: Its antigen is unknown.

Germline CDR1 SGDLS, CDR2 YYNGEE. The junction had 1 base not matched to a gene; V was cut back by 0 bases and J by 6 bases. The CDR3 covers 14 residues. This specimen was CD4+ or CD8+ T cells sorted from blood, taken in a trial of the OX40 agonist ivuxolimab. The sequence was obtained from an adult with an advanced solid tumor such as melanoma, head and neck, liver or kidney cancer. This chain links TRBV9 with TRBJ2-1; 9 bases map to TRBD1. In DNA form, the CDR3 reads TGTGCCAGCAGCGTAGGGACAGGGGCCAATGAGCAGTTCTTC. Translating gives CASSVGTGANEQFF.